This is a list of T cell receptor beta chains from one sample in a study of blood T cell repertoires in COVID-19. Profiled with immunoSEQ multiplex PCR; TCRdb holds only in-frame clones, not every one. The top ten hold around 4.1% of the sample, which has some 240,000 clones, roughly four fifths seen once. The sample comprised PBMCs or T cells enriched from blood (not recorded which). These receptors all come from a man aged 25 to 40 with acute COVID-19. Both conserved end residues are part of each CDR3. The D gene is left open where the match is weak. Size is stated for part of the rows, as once, few or many counts, or as a class when the clone is expanded.

abundance: -
d_gene: TRBD2
v_gene: TRBV9
j_gene: TRBJ2-1
CDR3nt: TGTGCCAGCAGCCCCAGGGGGACTAGCGGTTACAATGAGCAGTTCTTC
CDR3aa: CASSPRGTSGYNEQFF

abundance: -
d_gene: -
v_gene: TRBV5-6
j_gene: TRBJ1-1
CDR3nt: TGTGCCAGCAGCGCGCTACAGATGAACACTGAAGCTTTCTTT
CDR3aa: CASSALQMNTEAFF

abundance: -
d_gene: TRBD1
v_gene: TRBV28
j_gene: TRBJ1-3
CDR3nt: TGTGCCAGCAGTCCCATACCGAACAGGGGGCTCACAAACACCATATATTTT
CDR3aa: CASSPIPNRGLTNTIYF

abundance: -
d_gene: TRBD1
v_gene: TRBV3-1/TRBV3-2
j_gene: TRBJ1-1
CDR3nt: TGTGCCAGCAGCGACAGGGGAGGAACTGAAGCTTTCTTT
CDR3aa: CASSDRGGTEAFF

abundance: once
d_gene: -
v_gene: TRBV7-9
j_gene: TRBJ1-1
CDR3nt: TGTGCCAGCAGAGCATCGACAGCGAACACTGAAGCTTTCTTT
CDR3aa: CASRASTANTEAFF

abundance: -
d_gene: -
v_gene: TRBV6-5
j_gene: TRBJ2-1
CDR3nt: TGTGCCAGCAGTTACTCGATTAGCGAGAATGAGCAGTTCTTC
CDR3aa: CASSYSISENEQFF

abundance: -
d_gene: TRBD1
v_gene: TRBV18
j_gene: TRBJ1-6
CDR3nt: TGTGCCAGCTCTCTTGACAGGGGAGATTCACCCCTCCACTTT
CDR3aa: CASSLDRGDSPLHF

abundance: -
d_gene: TRBD1
v_gene: TRBV18
j_gene: TRBJ2-5
CDR3nt: TGTGCCAGCTCACCGACAGGGGCGGAAGAGACCCAGTACTTC
CDR3aa: CASSPTGAEETQYF

abundance: -
d_gene: -
v_gene: TRBV2
j_gene: TRBJ1-6
CDR3nt: TGTGCCAGCACGGTTGGAACAGTCGGTAATTCACCCCTCCACTTT
CDR3aa: CASTVGTVGNSPLHF

abundance: -
d_gene: -
v_gene: TRBV27
j_gene: TRBJ2-1
CDR3nt: TGTGCCAGCAGTTTACAGGCGTCACGCAATGAGCAGTTCTTC
CDR3aa: CASSLQASRNEQFF

abundance: -
d_gene: TRBD1
v_gene: TRBV7-8
j_gene: TRBJ2-1
CDR3nt: TGTGCCAGCAGCCTTCGACAGGGGGTAGGTGACAATGAGCAGTTCTTC
CDR3aa: CASSLRQGVGDNEQFF

abundance: -
d_gene: -
v_gene: TRBV7-2
j_gene: TRBJ1-1
CDR3nt: TGTGCCAGCAGCTTCGGGGGGGGCCCGGGCACTGAAGCTTTCTTT
CDR3aa: CASSFGGGPGTEAFF

abundance: -
d_gene: TRBD2
v_gene: TRBV4-1
j_gene: TRBJ2-1
CDR3nt: TGCGCCAGCAGCCATGCGGGGGGGCCGTATGAGCAGTTCTTC
CDR3aa: CASSHAGGPYEQFF

abundance: -
d_gene: -
v_gene: TRBV24-1
j_gene: TRBJ1-3
CDR3nt: TGTGCCACCAGTGCAGCTGGAAACACCATATATTTT
CDR3aa: CATSAAGNTIYF

abundance: -
d_gene: -
v_gene: TRBV19
j_gene: TRBJ1-4
CDR3nt: TGTGCCAGTAGGCCTGCGGGGGTCTCTAATGAAAAACTGTTTTTT
CDR3aa: CASRPAGVSNEKLFF

abundance: few
d_gene: TRBD1
v_gene: TRBV11-3
j_gene: TRBJ1-1
CDR3nt: TGTGCCAGCAGAATTTACAGGGGGGTGAACACTGAAGCTTTCTTT
CDR3aa: CASRIYRGVNTEAFF

abundance: -
d_gene: TRBD1
v_gene: TRBV5-1
j_gene: TRBJ1-1
CDR3nt: TGCGCCAGCAGCGCGGGACAGGGGGGCACTGAAGCTTTCTTT
CDR3aa: CASSAGQGGTEAFF

abundance: -
d_gene: TRBD1
v_gene: TRBV3-1/TRBV3-2
j_gene: TRBJ1-1
CDR3nt: TGTGCCAGCAGCCAAGTATACAGGGGGCGAGGCACTGAAGCTTTCTTT
CDR3aa: CASSQVYRGRGTEAFF